Below are 16 T cell receptor beta chains sequenced from a single sample in a study of OX40 agonist ivuxolimab in advanced cancers. Here immunoSEQ multiplex PCR was the method, and the copy in TCRdb shows in-frame clones only, minus some. The repertoire consists of over 35,000 clones, with 60% to 80% occurring once and the leading ten covering 18%. The material was CD4+ or CD8+ T cells sorted from blood, obtained in a trial of the OX40 agonist ivuxolimab. All receptors come from an adult with an advanced solid tumor such as melanoma, head and neck, liver or kidney cancer.

The CDR3 protein is CASSLRDPTGELFF. CDR3 bases: TGTGCCAGCAGTTTAAGGGACCCCACCGGGGAGCTGTTTTTT. The V gene is TRBV27, the J gene TRBJ2-2; the D call may be TRBD1 or TRBD2 (5 bases each). V was trimmed by 2 bases and J by 4 bases, leaving 8 bases between them. Per germline, CDR1 MNHEY and CDR2 SMNVEV (reference sequence). The CDR3 spans 14 residues.

V is TRBV7-2 and J is TRBJ2-3; D possibly uses TRBD1 or TRBD2 (7 bases each). Germline CDR1 and CDR2: SGHTA and FQGNSA. This CDR3 is 16 amino acids long. Trimming removed 1 base from V and 4 bases from J, with 15 bases in between. The CDR3 nucleotides read TGTGCCAGCAGCTTAGGGGGGAGGGGGCGCGCAGATACGCAGTATTTT. Amino acid sequence: CASSLGGRGRADTQYF.

The rearrangement links TRBV29-1 to TRBJ2-7; 8 positions match TRBD1. Trimming cost V 4 bases and J 4 bases; bases outside gene matches: 3. The CDR3 runs 12 residues. In germline, CDR1 is SQVTM, CDR2 ANQGSEA. The CDR3 protein is CSVGTGLYEQYF. The CDR3 bases are TGCAGCGTTGGGACAGGGTTATACGAGCAGTACTTC.

The chain uses TRBV5-1 and TRBJ2-1; 8 bases line up with TRBD1. The germline CDR1 and CDR2 sequences are SGHRS and YFSETQ. The CDR3 is 16 amino acids. Trimming removed 0 bases from V and 5 bases from J; junction bases left unmatched: 7. CDR3 region: CASSLDGQGTNNEQFF. CDR3 coding DNA: TGCGCCAGCAGCTTGGATGGACAGGGCACCAACAATGAGCAGTTCTTC.

This clone was detected only once. CDR3 residues: CASSWTTGLNTEAFF. The CDR3 DNA follows: TGCGCCAGCAGCTGGACAACAGGTTTGAACACTGAAGCTTTCTTT. J is TRBJ1-1 and V is TRBV5-1; a possible D gene is TRBD1 (5 bases). The V end was cut by 3 bases, the J end by 0 bases, with 12 bases between. From germline, CDR1 is SGHRS and CDR2 YFSETQ. This CDR3 is 15 amino acids long.

V and J are TRBV2 and TRBJ1-5; D not certain. The CDR3 length is 13 residues. Trimming took off 6 bases at V and 7 bases at J, with 13 bases between the two ends. Germline V gives CDR1 SNHLY, CDR2 FYNNEI. The CDR3 DNA reads as TGTGCCAGCAGAAAATCCCCTGAGCAGCCCCAGCATTTT. Translated, it gives CASRKSPEQPQHF.

In its sample, this clone was seen once. The chain has TRBV25-1 and TRBJ1-1; the match to TRBD1 covers 7 bases. J was trimmed by 9 bases and V by 3 bases; bases with no gene match: 7. Germline lookup yields CDR1 MGHDK and CDR2 SYGVNS. The CDR3 extends over 13 amino acids. The chain's CDR3 is CASSDAGQKQAFF. Written as DNA, the CDR3 is TGTGCCAGCAGTGATGCGGGACAGAAGCAAGCTTTCTTT.

The rearrangement links TRBV10-3 to TRBJ1-6; 10 bases agree with TRBD1. Per germline, CDR1 ENHRY and CDR2 SYGVKD. With V trimmed by 3 bases and J by 9 bases, 8 bases remained unmatched. This CDR3 contains 16 residues. The CDR3 sequence is CAISDSMTGGSSPLHF. CDR3 nucleotides: TGTGCCATCAGTGACTCGATGACAGGGGGCAGTTCACCCCTCCACTTT.

This rearrangement joins TRBV21-1 to TRBJ1-4; the DNA was not used to check the table's D call, TRBD1. TRBV21-1 corresponds to a pseudogene. CDR3 length: 15 residues. The CDR3 nucleotides are TGTGCCAGCAGCAAAGTAAACAGGGATAATGAAAAACTGTTTTTT. This encodes CASSKVNRDNEKLFF.

The chain combines TRBV7-3 with TRBJ1-1; a possible D gene is TRBD1 (5 bases). Trimming removed 2 bases from V and 1 base from J, with 11 bases in between. The CDR3 length is 15 residues. Germline V gene data show CDR1 as SGHTA and CDR2 as FQGTGA. CDR3 DNA sequence: TGTGCCAGCAGCTTATCGGACAACCCGAACACTGAAGCTTTCTTT. Its protein is CASSLSDNPNTEAFF.

V is TRBV28 and J is TRBJ1-6; D is uncertain. Germline V CDR1 and CDR2: MDHEN, SYDVKM. The ends were cut back, 3 bases at V and 2 bases at J, with 8 bases in the middle. The CDR3 totals 15 residues. CDR3 nucleotide sequence: TGTGCCAGCAGTTTCCGGACTGCCTATAATTCACCCCTCCACTTT. Protein product: CASSFRTAYNSPLHF.

There are a few counts of this clone. This chain joins TRBV30 and TRBJ2-7, with D perhaps TRBD1 (5 bases). Looked up from germline, CDR1 is GTSNPN and CDR2 is SVGIG (reference sequence). The length of the CDR3 is 11 residues. Trimming removed 2 bases at V and 6 bases at J, with 8 bases between. CDR3 DNA sequence: TGTGCCTGGAGTCGACAGACCGAGCAGTACTTC. Amino acid sequence: CAWSRQTEQYF.

The chain combines TRBV5-1 with TRBJ1-2; TRBD1 might be the D (5 bases). This CDR3 region has 15 residues. The germline CDR1 and CDR2 sequences are SGHRS and YFSETQ. V dropped 3 bases and J dropped 3 bases, with 15 bases sitting between them. In DNA form, the CDR3 reads TGCGCCAGCAGCTGGACATGGGGACCTGACTATGGCTACACCTTC. Encoded protein: CASSWTWGPDYGYTF.

The rearrangement links TRBV7-8 to TRBJ2-1; 9 nucleotides align to TRBD2. J lost 7 bases, V lost 3 bases, and 13 bases had no gene match. CDR3 length: 17 residues. Looked up from germline, CDR1 is SGHVS and CDR2 is FQNEAQ. CDR3 bases: TGTGCCAGCAGCTTCCTTAGCGCGGGGGGGCTGGGGAATGAGCAGTTCTTC. It is translated as CASSFLSAGGLGNEQFF.

This clone was recorded at least ten times. The chain couples TRBV6-4 to TRBJ1-1; tentative D call: TRBD1 (6 bases). Germline lookup yields CDR1 MRHNA and CDR2 SNTAGT. Trimming cost V 4 bases and J 0 bases, with 9 bases left between them. The CDR3 spans 14 residues. CDR3 bases: TGTGCCAGCAGTGCCGGGGGCGTGAACACTGAAGCTTTCTTT. The encoded protein is CASSAGGVNTEAFF.

The chain employs TRBV11-2 and TRBJ2-1; 8 nucleotides align to TRBD2. The germline V gene encodes CDR1 SGHAT and CDR2 FQNNGV. This CDR3 spans 15 amino acids. Germline trimming cut 1 base from V and 5 bases from J; bases unmatched to any gene: 4. The CDR3 sequence: CASSLVGTSNNEQFF. Here the CDR3 DNA reads TGTGCCAGCAGCTTAGTAGGGACTAGTAACAATGAGCAGTTCTTC.